What follows are 27 T cell receptor beta chains derived from one specimen sequenced in a study (dated by TCRdb to about 2015). The library came from 5' RACE. TCRdb lists the instrument as Illumina MiSeq. TCRdb reprocessed the public reads (quality trimming at Q25 with fastp, clone calling with MiXCR) and kept in-frame beta chains. Entries are consolidated by CDR3 protein sequence, retaining the most common genes and DNA. In all, the sample holds about 47,000 distinct CDR3 sequences, and 25% to 30% of those were seen once. Around 1.9% of the sample is taken by the ten largest. The sample consisted of naive CD4+ T cells sorted from blood. This specimen's cell subset or site label, interpreted: naive CD4+ T cells, CD4+CD45RA+CD25-. The receptors derive from a female donor with breast cancer.

The gene calls are TRBV5-1 and TRBJ2-2, with 8 positions matching TRBD2. The CDR3 has 16 residues. With V trimmed by 2 bases and J by 4 bases, 7 bases remained unmatched. CDR1 and CDR2 (germline): SGHRS, YFSETQ. For the CDR3, the DNA is TGCGCCAGCAGCTTTGGGAGCGGGAGTGGCACCGGGGAGCTGTTTTTT. It specifies CASSFGSGSGTGELFF. Filled out from reference TRBV5-1 and TRBJ2-2, the complete variable domain reads KAGVTQTPRYLIKTRGQQVTLSCSPISGHRSVSWYQQTPGQGLQFLFEYFSETQRNKGNFPGRFSGRQFSNSRSEMNVSTLELGDSALYLCASSFGSGSGTGELFFGEGSRLTVL.

In its sample, this clonotype was seen many times. The rearrangement links TRBV6-5 to TRBJ1-4; D is possibly TRBD1 (5 bases). The germline V gene encodes CDR1 MNHEY and CDR2 SVGAGI. Trimming removed 6 bases at V and 4 bases at J, with 12 bases between. The CDR3 covers 14 residues. CDR3 DNA: TGTGCCAGCAGCCGGGGAGACAGTAATGAAAAACTGTTTTTT. Protein sequence: CASSRGDSNEKLFF.

This clonotype has a count of ten or more. The rearrangement links TRBV12-3 or TRBV12-4 to TRBJ1-1; a weak D match, TRBD1 (6 bases). V lost 8 bases to trimming and J lost 10 bases, with 20 bases between them. This CDR3 has 13 amino acids. The CDR3 region is CASSGGPLRRAFF. The CDR3 nucleotides are TGTGCCAGCTCTGGGGGGCCCCTGAGGAGAGCTTTCTTT.

This clonotype was seen repeatedly, ten times or more. This chain links TRBV5-1 with TRBJ1-5; D uncertain. The germline V gene encodes CDR1 SGHRS and CDR2 YFSETQ. With 0 bases removed from V and 4 bases from J, the gap between germline ends came to 5 bases. The CDR3 sequence is 13 residues long. The CDR3 region has the DNA TGCGCCAGCAGCTTGGCCCTGAATCAGCCCCAGCATTTT. Its translation is CASSLALNQPQHF.

This clonotype has just a few counts. The CDR3 coding sequence is TGTGCCAGCAGTGAAGGGGCAGGTCCCAATCAGCCCCAGCATTTT. Protein: CASSEGAGPNQPQHF. J is TRBJ1-5 and V is TRBV6-1, with unresolved D. Germline V lookup: CDR1 MNHNS, CDR2 SASEGT. The CDR3 contains 15 residues. Trimming stripped 1 base from V and 3 bases from J, with 10 bases between.

The CDR3 loop reads CSVRTGPGTEAFF. The CDR3 DNA reads as TGCAGCGTAAGGACAGGGCCGGGCACTGAAGCTTTCTTT. The genes are TRBV29-1 and TRBJ1-1, with 8 bases lining up with TRBD1. The CDR3 is 13 amino acids. Looked up from germline, CDR1 is SQVTM and CDR2 is ANQGSEA. Trimming cost V 6 bases and J 4 bases; bases outside gene matches: 7.

This chain connects TRBV7-9 to TRBJ1-2; D is unclear. Germline V gene data show CDR1 as SEHNR and CDR2 as FQNEAQ (reference sequence). This CDR3 spans 13 amino acids. Trimming stripped 1 base from V and 5 bases from J, with 8 bases between. The CDR3 coding sequence is TGTGCCAGCAGCTTAGTAAACGGGTATGGCTACACCTTC. Its protein is CASSLVNGYGYTF.

This clonotype was observed at least ten times. The chain recombines TRBV15 with TRBJ1-5, with 8 bases identical to TRBD1. Germline loops: CDR1 LNHNV, CDR2 YYDKDF (reference sequence). Trimming at V came to 0 bases and at J to 11 bases, leaving 6 bases not matched to a gene. The CDR3 covers 14 residues. CDR3 residues: CATSRDRGLAAQHF. DNA of the CDR3: TGTGCCACCAGCAGAGACAGGGGGCTCGCGGCCCAGCATTTT.

The rearrangement uses TRBV5-1 and TRBJ2-3, with 8 positions matching TRBD2. The CDR3 is made up of 15 amino acids. With V trimmed by 1 base and J by 2 bases, 3 bases remained unmatched. The germline gives CDR1 SGHRS, CDR2 YFSETQ. DNA for the CDR3: TGCGCCAGCAGCTTGACTAGCGGTCCCACAGATACGCAGTATTTT. Translation: CASSLTSGPTDTQYF.

Note on this clonotype: A much larger clonotype is one base distant, so this may be a read error. V is TRBV12-3 or TRBV12-4 and J is TRBJ1-1; unclear D gene. The CDR3 spans 14 residues. CDR3 DNA: TGTGCCAGCAGGTCCGATTGGCAGAACAGTGAAGCTTTCTTT. Translation: CASRSDWQNSEAFF.

This clonotype has just a few counts. This sequence joins TRBV6-5 and TRBJ1-5; D gene ambiguous. Germline CDR1 reads MNHEY; CDR2 reads SVGAGI. V was cut by 2 bases and J by 1 base, with 6 bases left in between. The CDR3 totals 14 residues. DNA of the CDR3: TGTGCCAGCAGTTACAACCCGAGCAATCAGCCCCAGCATTTT. It codes for CASSYNPSNQPQHF.

The J gene is TRBJ2-2, the V gene TRBV2; 11 positions match TRBD2. After removal of 9 bases from V and 2 bases from J, the junction contained 8 bases not matched to a gene. Germline loops: CDR1 SNHLY, CDR2 FYNNEI. CDR3 length: 16 amino acids. The CDR3 DNA reads TGTGCCAGAGACAGGGGACTAGCGGCCAACACCGGGGAGCTGTTTTTT. This sequence encodes CARDRGLAANTGELFF.

This clonotype has more than one count but fewer than ten. The chain is built from TRBV20-1 and TRBJ1-2; no reliable D call. CDR3 length equals 10 residues. Per the germline V gene, CDR1 is DFQATT and CDR2 is SNEGSKA (reference sequence). The V end lost 3 bases, the J end lost 5 bases, and 4 bases lay between the germline ends. CDR3 nucleotides: TGCAGTGCTAGTGAATATGGCTACACCTTC. This codes for CSASEYGYTF.

This clonotype was detected many times. V is TRBV6-1 and J is TRBJ1-4, with no clear D. Germline V gene sequence: CDR1 MNHNS, CDR2 SASEGT. Trimming took 1 base from V and 5 from J, leaving 8 bases between them. The CDR3 covers 14 residues. CDR3 region: CASSEDLRNEKLFF. The CDR3, as DNA: TGTGCCAGCAGTGAAGACCTGCGGAATGAAAAACTGTTTTTT.

The chain combines TRBV20-1 with TRBJ2-2, with TRBD1 matching 7 bases. Germline CDR1 is DFQATT and CDR2 is SNEGSKA (reference sequence). The ends lost 6 bases at V and 2 bases at J; junction bases unmatched: 6. CDR3 size: 14 residues. The DNA of the CDR3 is TGCAGTGCACCCCGACAGGGAAACACCGGGGAGCTGTTTTTT. Translation: CSAPRQGNTGELFF.

The chain is built from TRBV5-1 and TRBJ2-3; 11 bases fit TRBD2. The CDR3 is 16 amino acids. The V gene's germline CDR1 is SGHRS and CDR2 YFSETQ. Trimming took 0 bases from V and 3 from J; bases not matched to a gene: 3. The CDR3 loop reads CASSLVIAGGTDTQYF. In DNA form, the CDR3 reads TGCGCCAGCAGCTTGGTTATAGCGGGAGGGACAGATACGCAGTATTTT.

In its sample, this clonotype was seen a few times. CDR3 in DNA: TGTGCCAGCAGTGAAGTTTTTATGGGTCAAGAGACCCAGTACTTC. Translating it yields CASSEVFMGQETQYF. This sequence joins TRBV6-1 and TRBJ2-5; D is uncertain. Germline CDR1 reads MNHNS; CDR2 reads SASEGT. The CDR3 length is 15 residues. V was shortened by 1 base and J by 2 bases, with 11 bases between the two germline ends.

J is TRBJ2-1 and V is TRBV9; 10 nucleotides line up with TRBD1. Germline assignment: CDR1 SGDLS and CDR2 YYNGEE. J lost 7 bases, V lost 3 bases, and 4 bases had no gene match. CDR3 length: 14 residues. The CDR3 region is CASSEGQGWNEQFF. The CDR3 DNA reads as TGTGCCAGCAGCGAGGGACAGGGGTGGAATGAGCAGTTCTTC.

This clonotype showed up just a few times. The chain carries TRBV6-6 and TRBJ2-7, with 9 positions matching TRBD2. V gave up 4 bases and J gave up 6 bases; unmatched junction bases: 7. This CDR3 is 14 amino acids long. CDR1 is MNHNY, CDR2 SVGAGI, per germline (reference sequence). The DNA of the CDR3 is TGTGCCAGCAGTTTCGGGACTAGCAGTTTCGAGCAGTACTTC. It yields the protein CASSFGTSSFEQYF.

This clonotype has just a few counts. The chain joins TRBV28 to TRBJ1-3; possible D gene TRBD1, 5 bases. CDR3 length: 14 residues. Germline CDR1 is MDHEN and CDR2 is SYDVKM. Trimming stripped 3 bases from V and 3 bases from J, with 9 bases between. CDR3 region: CASSLARDGNTIYF. DNA for the CDR3: TGTGCCAGCAGTTTGGCCAGGGATGGAAACACCATATATTTT.

The rearrangement links TRBV2 to TRBJ2-2, with D unresolved. Deletions cut 3 bases from V and 2 bases from J, with 10 bases between. The CDR3 consists of 15 residues. Germline-derived CDR1 and CDR2 are SNHLY and FYNNEI. The CDR3 bases are TGTGCCAGCAGTGAGTCCAGATTTAACACCGGGGAGCTGTTTTTT. As protein: CASSESRFNTGELFF.

This clonotype turned up a few times. One end of the junction is discordant with germline, which a read error may explain. The rearrangement uses TRBV29-1 and TRBJ2-7; the match to TRBD2 covers 14 bases. Germline CDR1 is SQVTM and CDR2 is ANQGSEA. CDR3 size: 15 residues. CDR3 sequence (DNA): TGCAGCGTCGAAGGGACTAGCGGGAGAAACTACGAGCAGTACTTC. Protein: CSVEGTSGRNYEQYF.

This clonotype occurred a few times. The V call is TRBV7-9, the J call TRBJ1-1; D gene unclear. Looked up from germline, CDR1 is SEHNR and CDR2 is FQNEAQ (reference sequence). V was trimmed by 0 bases and J by 6 bases, leaving 11 bases between them. The length of the CDR3 is 14 residues. CDR3 sequence reads: CASSLARRLAEAFF. For the CDR3, the DNA is TGTGCCAGCAGCTTAGCTAGAAGGTTGGCTGAAGCTTTCTTT.

With respect to this clonotype: The junction and the germline gene differ at one end; a read error may be behind it. In nucleotides, the CDR3 is TGTGCCAGCAGGGCCGGGGGCAATCTTAATGAAGTTTTCTTT. This gives the protein CASRAGGNLNEVFF. This chain joins TRBV27 and TRBJ1-1; TRBD1 might be the D (6 bases). The length of the CDR3 is 14 residues. CDR1 and CDR2 from the germline V gene are MNHEY and SMNVEV (reference sequence).

This sequence joins TRBV9 and TRBJ2-5; 9 bases are shared with TRBD2. The ends lost 0 bases at V and 3 bases at J; junction bases unmatched: 0. Germline V lookup: CDR1 SGDLS, CDR2 YYNGEE. This CDR3 has 14 amino acids. The CDR3 DNA sequence: TGTGCCAGCAGCGTAGGACTAGCGGAAGAGACCCAGTACTTC. Protein product: CASSVGLAEETQYF.

The chain carries TRBV3-1 and TRBJ2-7; D call uncertain. The germline V and J ends were trimmed by 2 bases and 3 bases, with 11 bases remaining between them. Germline V gives CDR1 LGHDT, CDR2 YNNKEL (reference sequence). The CDR3 spans 14 residues. The CDR3 protein is CASSQYLGNYEQYF. The DNA of the CDR3 is TGTGCCAGCAGCCAATATCTGGGCAACTACGAGCAGTACTTC.

The V gene is TRBV20-1, the J gene TRBJ2-2; maybe TRBD2 (6 bases). V was clipped by 3 bases and J by 6 bases, with 11 bases between them. From germline, CDR1 is DFQATT and CDR2 SNEGSKA (reference sequence). The CDR3 consists of 13 residues. The CDR3 region has the DNA TGCAGTGCTAGTTACTCGGGGGCCGGGGAGCTGTTTTTT. It codes for CSASYSGAGELFF.